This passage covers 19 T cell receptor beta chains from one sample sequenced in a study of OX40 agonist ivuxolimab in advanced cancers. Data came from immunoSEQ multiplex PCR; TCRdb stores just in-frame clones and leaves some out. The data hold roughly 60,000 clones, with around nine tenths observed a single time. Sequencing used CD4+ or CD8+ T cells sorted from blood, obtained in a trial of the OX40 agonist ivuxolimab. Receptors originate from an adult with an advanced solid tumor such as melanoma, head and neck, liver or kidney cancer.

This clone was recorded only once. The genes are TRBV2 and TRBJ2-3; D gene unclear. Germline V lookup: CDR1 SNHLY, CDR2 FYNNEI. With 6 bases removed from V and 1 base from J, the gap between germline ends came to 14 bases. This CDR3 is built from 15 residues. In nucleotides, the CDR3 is TGTGCCAGCAGGGAGAAAAGCACGGGCACAGATACGCAGTATTTT. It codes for CASREKSTGTDTQYF.

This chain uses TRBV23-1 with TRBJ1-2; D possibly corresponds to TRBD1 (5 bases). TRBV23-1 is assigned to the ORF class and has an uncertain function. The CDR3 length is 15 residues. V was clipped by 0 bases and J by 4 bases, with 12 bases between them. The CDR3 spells CASSQSGRVGYGYTF. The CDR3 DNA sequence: TGCGCCAGCAGTCAATCGGGACGGGTCGGCTATGGCTACACCTTC.

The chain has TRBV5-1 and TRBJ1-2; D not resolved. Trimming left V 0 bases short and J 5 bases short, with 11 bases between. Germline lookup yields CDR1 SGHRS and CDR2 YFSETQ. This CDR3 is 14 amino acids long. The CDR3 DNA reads TGCGCCAGCAGCTTGGATGGGGTGGGTTATGGCTACACCTTC. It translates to CASSLDGVGYGYTF.

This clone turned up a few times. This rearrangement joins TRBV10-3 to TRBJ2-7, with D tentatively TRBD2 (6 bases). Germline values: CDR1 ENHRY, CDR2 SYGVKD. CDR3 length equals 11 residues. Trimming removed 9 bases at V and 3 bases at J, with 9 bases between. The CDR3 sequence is CAIGTFYEQYF. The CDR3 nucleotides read TGTGCCATTGGGACTTTCTACGAGCAGTACTTC.

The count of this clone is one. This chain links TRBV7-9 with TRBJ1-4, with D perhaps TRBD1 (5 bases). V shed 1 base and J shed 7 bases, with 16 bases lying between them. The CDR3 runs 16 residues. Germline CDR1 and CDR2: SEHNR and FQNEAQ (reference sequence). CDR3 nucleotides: TGTGCCAGCAGCTTAGATGCTTTAGGGGTCGGTGAAAAACTGTTTTTT. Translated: CASSLDALGVGEKLFF. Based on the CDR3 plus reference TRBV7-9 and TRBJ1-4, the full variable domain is DTGVSQNPRHKITKRGQNVTFRCDPISEHNRLYWYRQTLGQGPEFLTYFQNEAQLEKSRLLSDRFSAERPKGSFSTLEIQRTEQGDSAMYLCASSLDALGVGEKLFFGSGTQLSVL.

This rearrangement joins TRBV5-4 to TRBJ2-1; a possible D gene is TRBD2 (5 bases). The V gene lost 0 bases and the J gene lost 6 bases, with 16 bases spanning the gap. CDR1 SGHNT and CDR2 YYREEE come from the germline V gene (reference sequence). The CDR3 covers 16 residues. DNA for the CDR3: TGTGCCAGCAGCTTGGGGTCTGGCGGCGAGGGCAATGAGCAGTTCTTC. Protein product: CASSLGSGGEGNEQFF.

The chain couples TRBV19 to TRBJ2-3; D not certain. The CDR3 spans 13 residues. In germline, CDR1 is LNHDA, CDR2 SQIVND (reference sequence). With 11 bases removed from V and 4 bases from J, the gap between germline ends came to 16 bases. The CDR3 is CAASPPGSDTQYF. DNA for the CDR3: TGTGCCGCGTCCCCCCCCGGTTCAGATACGCAGTATTTT.

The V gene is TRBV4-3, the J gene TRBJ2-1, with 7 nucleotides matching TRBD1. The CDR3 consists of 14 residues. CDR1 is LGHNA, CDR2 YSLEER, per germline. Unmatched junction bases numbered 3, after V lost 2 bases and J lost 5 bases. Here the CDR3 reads CASSQRTGDNEQFF. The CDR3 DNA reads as TGCGCCAGCAGCCAAAGGACAGGTGACAATGAGCAGTTCTTC.

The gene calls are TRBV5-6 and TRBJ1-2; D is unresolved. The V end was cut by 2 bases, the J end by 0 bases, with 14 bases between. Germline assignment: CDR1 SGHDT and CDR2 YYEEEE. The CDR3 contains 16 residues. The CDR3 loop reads CASSFRTGTANYGYTF. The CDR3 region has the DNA TGTGCCAGCAGCTTTCGGACGGGAACAGCTAACTATGGCTACACCTTC.

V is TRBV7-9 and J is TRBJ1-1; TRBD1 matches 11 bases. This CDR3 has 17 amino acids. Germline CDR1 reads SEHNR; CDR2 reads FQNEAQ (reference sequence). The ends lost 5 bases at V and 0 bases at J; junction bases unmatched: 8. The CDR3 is CASSQWTGGRMNTEAFF. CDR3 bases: TGTGCCAGCAGCCAGTGGACAGGGGGCAGGATGAACACTGAAGCTTTCTTT.

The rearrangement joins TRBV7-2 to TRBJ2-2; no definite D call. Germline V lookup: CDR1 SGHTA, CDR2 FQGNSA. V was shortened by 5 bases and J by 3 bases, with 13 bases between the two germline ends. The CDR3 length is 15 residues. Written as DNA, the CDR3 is TGTGCCAGCAGCCCCCGGTGGCAGGACACCGGGGAGCTGTTTTTT. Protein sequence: CASSPRWQDTGELFF.

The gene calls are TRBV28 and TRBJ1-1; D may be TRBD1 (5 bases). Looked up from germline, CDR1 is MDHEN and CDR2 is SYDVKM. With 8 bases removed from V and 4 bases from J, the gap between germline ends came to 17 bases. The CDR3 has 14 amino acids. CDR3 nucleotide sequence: TGTGCCAGCGGCAAAAGGGAGGGGATCACTGAAGCTTTCTTT. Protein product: CASGKREGITEAFF. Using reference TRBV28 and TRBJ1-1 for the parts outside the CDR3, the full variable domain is DVKVTQSSRYLVKRTGEKVFLECVQDMDHENMFWYRQDPGLGLRLIYFSYDVKMKEKGDIPEGYSVSREKKERFSLILESASTNQTSMYLCASGKREGITEAFFGQGTRLTVV.

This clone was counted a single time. In DNA form, the CDR3 reads TGTGCCAGTAGTTTTACAGGGGAAACGCAGCCCCAGCATTTT. Its translation: CASSFTGETQPQHF. J is TRBJ1-5 and V is TRBV19, with 7 bases fitting TRBD1. CDR1 is LNHDA, CDR2 SQIVND, per germline (reference sequence). V lost 5 bases to trimming and J lost 7 bases; unmatched junction nucleotides: 8. The CDR3 is made up of 14 amino acids.

The CDR3 reads CASSSLLGSGNTIYF. CDR3 DNA sequence: TGTGCCAGCAGCTCCCTCCTCGGATCTGGAAACACCATATATTTT. The chain recombines TRBV11-2 with TRBJ1-3; D is unclear. The CDR3 sequence is 15 residues long. Trimming removed 4 bases from V and 1 base from J, with 11 bases in between. Germline CDR1 reads SGHAT; CDR2 reads FQNNGV.

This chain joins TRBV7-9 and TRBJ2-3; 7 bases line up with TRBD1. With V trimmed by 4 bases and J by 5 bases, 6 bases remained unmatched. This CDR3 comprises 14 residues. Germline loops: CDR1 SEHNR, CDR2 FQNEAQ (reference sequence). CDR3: CASSSRGLEDTQYF. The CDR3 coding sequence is TGTGCCAGCAGCTCTAGGGGGCTCGAAGATACGCAGTATTTT.

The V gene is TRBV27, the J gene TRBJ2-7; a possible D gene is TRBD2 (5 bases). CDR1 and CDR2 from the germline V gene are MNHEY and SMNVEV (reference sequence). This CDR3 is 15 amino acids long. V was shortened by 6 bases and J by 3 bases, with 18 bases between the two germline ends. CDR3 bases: TGTGCCAGCAGCCCTACTAGGGAGAGAGTCTACGAGCAGTACTTC. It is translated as CASSPTRERVYEQYF.

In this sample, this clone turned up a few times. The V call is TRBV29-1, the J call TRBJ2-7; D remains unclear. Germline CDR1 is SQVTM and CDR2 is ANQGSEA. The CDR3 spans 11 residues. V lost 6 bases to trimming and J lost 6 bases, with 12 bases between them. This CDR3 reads CSVDGLTEQYF. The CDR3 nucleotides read TGCAGCGTGGATGGCTTAACCGAGCAGTACTTC.

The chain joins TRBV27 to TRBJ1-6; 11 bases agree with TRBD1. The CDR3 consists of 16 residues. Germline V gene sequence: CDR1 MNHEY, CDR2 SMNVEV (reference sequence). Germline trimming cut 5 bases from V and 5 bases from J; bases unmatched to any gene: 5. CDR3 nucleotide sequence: TGTGCCAGCAGTGCCCGGGACAGGGGGAATAATTCACCCCTCCACTTT. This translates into CASSARDRGNNSPLHF.

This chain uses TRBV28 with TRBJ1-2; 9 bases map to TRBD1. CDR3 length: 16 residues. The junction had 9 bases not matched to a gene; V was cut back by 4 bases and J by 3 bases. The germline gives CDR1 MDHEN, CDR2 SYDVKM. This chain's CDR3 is CASSSSPGQGYYGYTF. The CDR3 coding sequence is TGTGCCAGCAGTTCCTCGCCCGGACAGGGGTACTATGGCTACACCTTC.